This T cell receptor (beta chain) was sequenced in a study of shared clonotypes between healthy human individuals. The study, taken as a whole, reports: Having only a few donors restricted how much genetic and exposure-history diversity was captured.

Unmatched junction bases numbered 10, after V lost 2 bases and J lost 10 bases. The germline V gene encodes CDR1 LNHNV and CDR2 YYDKDF (reference sequence). The CDR3 runs to 15 residues. As regards this clone: Antigen unknown.

A deep-level run was used for the assay. Profiling relied on immunoSEQ multiplex PCR, and the TCRdb table lists in-frame clones only, not all of them. The table has over 75,000 clones, about 70% seen once; the top ten hold approximately 46%. This clonotype was sampled from a man younger than 40 in good health. The specimen sequenced was memory CD8+ T cells sorted from blood. Subset: CD45RO+ cells pooled with CCR7-negative TemRA cells. The chain couples TRBV15 to TRBJ1-4; TRBD1 matches at 7 bases. The CDR3 protein is CATSRSKGAQGKLFF. As DNA, the CDR3 is TGTGCCACCAGCAGAAGTAAGGGGGCCCAGGGAAAACTGTTTTTT.